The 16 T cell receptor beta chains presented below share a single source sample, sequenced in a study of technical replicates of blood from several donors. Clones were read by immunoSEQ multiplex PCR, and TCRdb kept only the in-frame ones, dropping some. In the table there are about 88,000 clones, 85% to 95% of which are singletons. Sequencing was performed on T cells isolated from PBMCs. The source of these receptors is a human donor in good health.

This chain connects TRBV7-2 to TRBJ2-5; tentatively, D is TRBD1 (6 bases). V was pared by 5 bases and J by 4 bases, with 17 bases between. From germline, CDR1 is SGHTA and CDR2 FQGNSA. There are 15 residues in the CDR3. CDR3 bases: TGTGCCAGCAGCCATTCGGGACACACGTCAGAGACCCAGTACTTC. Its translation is CASSHSGHTSETQYF. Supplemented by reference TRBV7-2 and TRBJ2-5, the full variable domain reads GAGVSQSPSNKVTEKGKDVELRCDPISGHTALYWYRQSLGQGLEFLIYFQGNSAPDKSGLPSDRFSAERTGGSVSTLTIQRTQQEDSAVYLCASSHSGHTSETQYFGPGTRLLVL.

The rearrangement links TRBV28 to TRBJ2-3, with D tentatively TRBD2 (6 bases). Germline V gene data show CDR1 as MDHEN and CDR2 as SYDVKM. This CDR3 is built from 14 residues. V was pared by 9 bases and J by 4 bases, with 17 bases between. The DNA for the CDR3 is TGTGCCAGTGTGAGCGGGTCAAGGGCAGATACGCAGTATTTT. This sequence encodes CASVSGSRADTQYF. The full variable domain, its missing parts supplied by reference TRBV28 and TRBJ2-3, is DVKVTQSSRYLVKRTGEKVFLECVQDMDHENMFWYRQDPGLGLRLIYFSYDVKMKEKGDIPEGYSVSREKKERFSLILESASTNQTSMYLCASVSGSRADTQYFGPGTRLTVL.

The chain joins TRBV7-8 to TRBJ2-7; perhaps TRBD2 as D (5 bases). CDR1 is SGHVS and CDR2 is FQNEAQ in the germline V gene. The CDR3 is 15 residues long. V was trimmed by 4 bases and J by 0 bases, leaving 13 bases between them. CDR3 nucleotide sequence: TGTGCCAGCAGCTCGGAGGTGCTTGTCTCCTACGAGCAGTACTTC. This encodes CASSSEVLVSYEQYF.

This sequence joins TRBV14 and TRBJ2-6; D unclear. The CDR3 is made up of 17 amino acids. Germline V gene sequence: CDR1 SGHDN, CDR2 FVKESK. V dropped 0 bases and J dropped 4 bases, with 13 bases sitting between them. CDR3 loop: CASSQDTARFGANVLTF. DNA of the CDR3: TGTGCCAGCAGCCAAGACACGGCCAGGTTCGGGGCCAACGTCCTGACTTTC.

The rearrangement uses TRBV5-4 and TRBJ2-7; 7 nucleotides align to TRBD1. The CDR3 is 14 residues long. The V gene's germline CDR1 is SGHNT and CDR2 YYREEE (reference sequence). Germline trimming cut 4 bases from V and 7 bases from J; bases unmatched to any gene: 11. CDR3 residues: CASSREGQLREQYF. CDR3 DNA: TGTGCCAGCAGCAGAGAGGGACAGTTACGGGAGCAGTACTTC.

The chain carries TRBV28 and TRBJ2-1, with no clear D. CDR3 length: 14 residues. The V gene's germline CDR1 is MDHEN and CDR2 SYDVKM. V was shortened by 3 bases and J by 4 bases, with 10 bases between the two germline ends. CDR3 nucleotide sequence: TGTGCCAGCAGTTTGTGGCGGAATTACAATGAGCAGTTCTTC. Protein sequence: CASSLWRNYNEQFF.

CDR3: CAWTRGQGDQPQHF. The CDR3 DNA follows: TGTGCCTGGACCCGCGGACAGGGGGATCAGCCCCAGCATTTT. The rearrangement joins TRBV30 to TRBJ1-5; 10 positions match TRBD1. Looked up from germline, CDR1 is GTSNPN and CDR2 is SVGIG (reference sequence). Unmatched junction bases numbered 5, after V lost 4 bases and J lost 5 bases. The CDR3 is made up of 14 amino acids. The full variable domain, in which reference TRBV30 and TRBJ1-5 provide the parts outside the CDR3, is SQTIHQWPATLVQPVGSPLSLECTVEGTSNPNLYWYRQAAGRGLQLLFYSVGIGQISSEVPQNLSASRPQDRQFILSSKKLLLSDSGFYLCAWTRGQGDQPQHFGDGTRLSIL.

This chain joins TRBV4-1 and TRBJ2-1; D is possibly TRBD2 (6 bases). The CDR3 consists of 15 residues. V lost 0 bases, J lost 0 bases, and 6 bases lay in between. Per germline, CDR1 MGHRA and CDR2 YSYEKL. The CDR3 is CASSQDGSSYNEQFF. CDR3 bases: TGCGCCAGCAGCCAAGACGGGAGCTCCTACAATGAGCAGTTCTTC.

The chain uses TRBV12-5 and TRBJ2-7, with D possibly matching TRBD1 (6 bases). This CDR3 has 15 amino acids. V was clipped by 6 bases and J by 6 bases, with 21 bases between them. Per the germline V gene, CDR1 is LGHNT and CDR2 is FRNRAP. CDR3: CASGNIIRGFSEQYF. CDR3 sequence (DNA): TGTGCTAGTGGAAATATTATCAGGGGTTTCAGCGAGCAGTACTTC.

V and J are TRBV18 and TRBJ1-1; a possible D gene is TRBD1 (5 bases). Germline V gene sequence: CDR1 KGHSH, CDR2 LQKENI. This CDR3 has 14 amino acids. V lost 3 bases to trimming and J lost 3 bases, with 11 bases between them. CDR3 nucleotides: TGTGCCAGCTCACCTTGGGGCGCGGACACTGAAGCTTTCTTT. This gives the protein CASSPWGADTEAFF.

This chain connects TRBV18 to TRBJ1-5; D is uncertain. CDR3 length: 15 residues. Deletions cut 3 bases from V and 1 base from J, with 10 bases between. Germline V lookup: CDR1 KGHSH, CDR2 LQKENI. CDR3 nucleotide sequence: TGTGCCAGCTCACCGTCGGAGGGAAGCAATCAGCCCCAGCATTTT. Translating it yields CASSPSEGSNQPQHF. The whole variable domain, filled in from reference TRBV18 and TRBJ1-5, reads NAGVMQNPRHLVRRRGQEARLRCSPMKGHSHVYWYRQLPEEGLKFMVYLQKENIIDESGMPKERFSAEFPKEGPSILRIQQVVRGDSAAYFCASSPSEGSNQPQHFGDGTRLSIL.

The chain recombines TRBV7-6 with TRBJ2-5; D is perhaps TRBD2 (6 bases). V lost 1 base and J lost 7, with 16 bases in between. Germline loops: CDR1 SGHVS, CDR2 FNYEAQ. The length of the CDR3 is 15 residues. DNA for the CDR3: TGTGCCAGCAGCTTAGTTTGGCGGGCGGAGGGGACCCAGTACTTC. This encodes CASSLVWRAEGTQYF.

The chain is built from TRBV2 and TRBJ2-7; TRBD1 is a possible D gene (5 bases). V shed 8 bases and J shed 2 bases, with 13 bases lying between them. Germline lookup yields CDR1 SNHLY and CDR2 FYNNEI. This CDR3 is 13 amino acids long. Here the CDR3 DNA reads TGTGCCAGCGGGGCAGCCCCCCCCTACGAGCAGTACTTC. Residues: CASGAAPPYEQYF.

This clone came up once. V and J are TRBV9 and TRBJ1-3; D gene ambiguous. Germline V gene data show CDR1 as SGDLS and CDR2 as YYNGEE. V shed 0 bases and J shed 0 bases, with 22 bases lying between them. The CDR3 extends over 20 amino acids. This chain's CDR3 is CASSVVFRSSPSPSGNTIYF. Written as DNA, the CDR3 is TGTGCCAGCAGCGTAGTATTTCGGTCGTCGCCATCTCCCTCTGGAAACACCATATATTTT.

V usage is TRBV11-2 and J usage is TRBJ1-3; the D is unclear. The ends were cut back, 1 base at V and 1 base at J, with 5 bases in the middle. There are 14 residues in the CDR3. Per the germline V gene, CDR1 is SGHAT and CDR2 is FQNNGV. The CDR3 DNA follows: TGTGCCAGCAGCTTAGGTTCGTCTGGAAACACCATATATTTT. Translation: CASSLGSSGNTIYF.

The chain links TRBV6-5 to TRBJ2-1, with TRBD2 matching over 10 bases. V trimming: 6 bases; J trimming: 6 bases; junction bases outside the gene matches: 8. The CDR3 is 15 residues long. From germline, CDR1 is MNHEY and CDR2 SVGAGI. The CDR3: CASRRAGGGGNEQFF. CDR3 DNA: TGTGCCAGCAGAAGAGCGGGAGGGGGAGGCAATGAGCAGTTCTTC.